The next 18 T cell receptor beta chains were all read from a single sample in a study of cytomegalovirus exposure and HLA in healthy donors. 13 Jbeta primers and 60 Vbeta primers were used for the PCR. Measured with immunoSEQ multiplex PCR; TCRdb has only the in-frame clones, and not every one. The table shows around 130,000 clones, with about 73% occurring only once. Sequencing used PBMCs. Receptors were obtained from a woman in her fifties or sixties in good health and CMV-seropositive.

Turning to this clone: One end of the junction is discordant with germline, which a read error may explain. This rearrangement joins TRBV7-9 to TRBJ1-1, with a tentative D call TRBD1 (5 bases). Germline lookup yields CDR1 SEHNR and CDR2 FQNEAQ (reference sequence). The CDR3 length is 14 residues. In nucleotides, the CDR3 is TGTTCCAGCAGCTTAGTCGCGGGGGACACTGAAGCTTTCTTT. It yields the protein CSSSLVAGDTEAFF.

The chain couples TRBV29-1 to TRBJ1-1; no clear D. CDR3 length equals 15 residues. Germline V gene lookup returns CDR1 SQVTM and CDR2 ANQGSEA. V gave up 6 bases and J gave up 0 bases, with 17 bases separating them. The CDR3 region has the DNA TGCAGCGTCCTTAAGGCGCGGTCCATGAACACTGAAGCTTTCTTT. This sequence encodes CSVLKARSMNTEAFF.

V usage is TRBV9 and J usage is TRBJ1-1; D perhaps matches TRBD1 (6 bases). Germline loops: CDR1 SGDLS, CDR2 YYNGEE. The CDR3 spans 13 residues. V was trimmed by 0 bases and J by 11 bases, leaving 14 bases between them. CDR3 region: CASSVGDTGYAFF. CDR3 coding DNA: TGTGCCAGCAGCGTAGGGGACACAGGGTATGCTTTCTTT.

V gene TRBV5-1 combines with J gene TRBJ2-1, with TRBD2 identical over 10 bases. V dropped 5 bases and J dropped 5; count of bases not matched to a gene: 7. The length of the CDR3 is 15 residues. Germline CDR1 SGHRS, CDR2 YFSETQ. The CDR3 is CASRVVAGGDNEQFF. The CDR3 bases are TGCGCCAGCAGGGTCGTAGCGGGGGGTGACAATGAGCAGTTCTTC.

The V gene is TRBV5-4, the J gene TRBJ2-7; D possibly corresponds to TRBD2 (5 bases). V dropped 0 bases and J dropped 4 bases, with 11 bases sitting between them. Germline CDR1 reads SGHNT; CDR2 reads YYREEE (reference sequence). The CDR3 has 14 residues. The DNA of the CDR3 is TGTGCCAGCAGCTTGGGGACTGGCCTTTACGAGCAGTACTTC. This gives the protein CASSLGTGLYEQYF.

This chain uses TRBV9 with TRBJ1-6; tentative D call: TRBD1 (5 bases). Germline V gene sequence: CDR1 SGDLS, CDR2 YYNGEE. Deletions cut 2 bases from V and 7 bases from J, with 7 bases between. The CDR3 has 13 residues. Written as DNA, the CDR3 is TGTGCCAGCAGCGTGGGGGGAAATTCACCCCTCCACTTT. As protein: CASSVGGNSPLHF.

V usage is TRBV28 and J usage is TRBJ2-7; 8 bases agree with TRBD1. Germline V gene lookup returns CDR1 MDHEN and CDR2 SYDVKM. The CDR3 sequence is 14 residues long. Germline trimming cut 8 bases from V and 9 bases from J; bases unmatched to any gene: 15. The CDR3 is CASGPAGGMMGQYF. Written as DNA, the CDR3 is TGTGCCAGCGGGCCGGCAGGGGGCATGATGGGGCAGTACTTC.

The V gene is TRBV5-1, the J gene TRBJ1-2; no clear D gene. The CDR3 runs 14 residues. The V end lost 4 bases, the J end lost 1 base, and 11 bases lay between the germline ends. Germline V gives CDR1 SGHRS, CDR2 YFSETQ. CDR3 DNA sequence: TGCGCCAGCAGCCCCACTCTAGGTAACTATGGCTACACCTTC. Its protein product is CASSPTLGNYGYTF.

This chain links TRBV11-1 with TRBJ2-3, with a possible D match to TRBD2 (7 bases). Trimming stripped 3 bases from V and 4 bases from J, with 14 bases between. The CDR3 runs to 15 residues. Looked up from germline, CDR1 is SGHAT and CDR2 is FQDESV (reference sequence). CDR3 nucleotides: TGTGCCAGCAGCTTCTTAGGGGGGGGCGCAGATACGCAGTATTTT. Protein product: CASSFLGGGADTQYF. Drawing the rest from reference TRBV11-1 and TRBJ2-3, the complete variable domain is EAEVAQSPRYKITEKSQAVAFWCDPISGHATLYWYRQILGQGPELLVQFQDESVVDDSQLPKDRFSAERLKGVDSTLKIQPAELGDSAMYLCASSFLGGGADTQYFGPGTRLTVL.

The chain carries TRBV4-1 and TRBJ1-2, with D possibly matching TRBD1 (5 bases). CDR1 is MGHRA, CDR2 YSYEKL, per germline. This CDR3 comprises 15 residues. Trimming took 1 base from V and 5 from J, leaving 14 bases between them. CDR3 DNA: TGCGCCAGCAGCCAAGTAGCAGGGAGGAGGTATGGCTACACCTTC. Protein: CASSQVAGRRYGYTF.

This chain uses TRBV19 with TRBJ2-3; D gene uncertain. This CDR3 has 12 amino acids. Deletions cut 7 bases from V and 4 bases from J, with 9 bases between. The germline V gene has CDR1 LNHDA and CDR2 SQIVND (reference sequence). CDR3 amino acids: CASTQAPDTQYF. CDR3 in DNA: TGTGCCAGTACCCAGGCCCCAGATACGCAGTATTTT.

Only a few counts were recorded for this clone. The chain couples TRBV6-5 to TRBJ2-7; TRBD2 matches 13 bases. With 11 bases clipped from V and 5 bases from J, the junction kept 6 bases outside the gene matches. This CDR3 is 13 amino acids long. Germline values: CDR1 MNHEY, CDR2 SVGAGI. This CDR3 is CASRTSGGNEQYF. The CDR3 bases are TGTGCCTCCCGGACTAGCGGGGGTAACGAGCAGTACTTC.

The genes are TRBV7-8 and TRBJ1-1; no clear D. Germline values: CDR1 SGHVS, CDR2 FQNEAQ. This CDR3 region has 13 residues. V was cut by 1 base and J by 6 bases, with 9 bases left in between. The DNA of the CDR3 is TGTGCCAGCAGCTTAGGTATGAGGGCTGAAGCTTTCTTT. As protein: CASSLGMRAEAFF.

The chain joins TRBV9 to TRBJ2-7; tentative D call: TRBD1 (6 bases). The CDR3 is 16 amino acids. Germline assignment: CDR1 SGDLS and CDR2 YYNGEE. Trimming pared 0 bases from V and 2 bases from J, leaving 15 bases between. The CDR3 reads CASSVGWAQGTYEQYF. As DNA, the CDR3 is TGTGCCAGCAGCGTAGGGTGGGCCCAGGGGACCTACGAGCAGTACTTC.

The chain links TRBV5-4 to TRBJ1-1, with TRBD1 matching over 10 bases. CDR1 and CDR2 (germline): SGHNT, YYREEE (reference sequence). The J segment lost 1 base and the V segment lost 3 bases, leaving 9 bases of the junction unmatched. The CDR3 runs to 17 residues. CDR3 bases: TGTGCCAGCAGCTCGGACAGGGGGGCCCTTGGGAACACTGAAGCTTTCTTT. Protein: CASSSDRGALGNTEAFF.

The V gene is TRBV11-2, the J gene TRBJ1-1; D unresolved. The CDR3 covers 14 residues. V was pared by 2 bases and J by 3 bases, with 10 bases between. The germline V gene has CDR1 SGHAT and CDR2 FQNNGV. CDR3 protein: CASSLNLLDTEAFF. In DNA, the CDR3 is TGTGCCAGCAGCTTAAACCTGTTAGACACTGAAGCTTTCTTT.

The chain is built from TRBV5-1 and TRBJ2-7; no clear D gene. Germline-derived CDR1 and CDR2 are SGHRS and YFSETQ. Trimming cost V 2 bases and J 4 bases, with 7 bases left between them. CDR3 length equals 12 residues. CDR3: CASSFNGYEQYF. CDR3 sequence (DNA): TGCGCCAGCAGCTTCAACGGGTACGAGCAGTACTTC.

The chain carries TRBV11-2 and TRBJ2-7; 7 bases match TRBD1. With 6 bases clipped from V and 1 base from J, the junction kept 6 bases outside the gene matches. Germline lookup yields CDR1 SGHAT and CDR2 FQNNGV. This CDR3 is built from 14 residues. CDR3 protein: CASSPWGQSYEQYF. CDR3 nucleotide sequence: TGTGCCAGCAGTCCTTGGGGACAGTCCTACGAGCAGTACTTC.